A single sample is the source of the 11 T cell receptor beta chains below, sequenced in a study of T cell repertoires in cytomegalovirus infection. These receptors have no known antigen. TCRdb used MiXCR to reprocess the reads, holding one entry per CDR3 protein. The table has tens of thousands of distinct CDR3 sequences, around 21% seen once. Sequencing used CD8+ T cells from cultured PBMCs, obtained from culture after CMV antigen stimulation. The origin of the receptors is a human donor in good health (CMV status not recorded). Some clones in this sample may be carry-over from other donors' samples.

V and J are TRBV7-2 and TRBJ2-4; D unclear. The CDR3 is 12 amino acids. V dropped 4 bases and J dropped 13 bases, with 14 bases sitting between them. The V gene's germline CDR1 is SGHTA and CDR2 FQGNSA. CDR3 protein: CASSWGTAIQYF. The DNA for the CDR3 is TGTGCCAGCAGCTGGGGAACTGCGATACAGTACTTC.

This clonotype was counted between two and nine times. The gene calls are TRBV9 and TRBJ1-6; unclear D gene. With 0 bases removed from V and 0 bases from J, the gap between germline ends came to 7 bases. Germline V lookup: CDR1 SGDLS, CDR2 YYNGEE. The CDR3 totals 16 residues. The CDR3 nucleotides are TGTGCCAGCAGCGTAGAGGGTAGCTCCTATAATTCACCCCTCCACTTT. It yields the protein CASSVEGSSYNSPLHF.

The chain employs TRBV6-2 or TRBV6-3 and TRBJ1-5; possible D gene TRBD1, 5 bases. V was pared by 2 bases and J by 2 bases, with 10 bases between. Germline V lookup: CDR1 MNHEY, CDR2 SVGEGT. This CDR3 has 15 amino acids. The CDR3 loop is CASSYPGPGNQPQHF. DNA of the CDR3: TGTGCCAGCAGTTACCCGGGACCGGGCAATCAGCCCCAGCATTTT.

The chain uses TRBV12-3 or TRBV12-4 and TRBJ1-5; D unresolved. Deletions cut 3 bases from V and 4 bases from J, with 7 bases between. CDR3 length: 13 residues. CDR3 protein: CASSFLSNQPQHF. As DNA, the CDR3 is TGTGCCAGCAGTTTCCTGTCGAATCAGCCCCAGCATTTT.

The chain has TRBV7-9 and TRBJ2-3, with a possible D match to TRBD1 (5 bases). The CDR3 is 14 amino acids. V dropped 0 bases and J dropped 14 bases, with 18 bases sitting between them. Germline V CDR1 and CDR2: SEHNR, FQNEAQ (reference sequence). As DNA, the CDR3 is TGTGCCAGCAGCTTAGCGAGGTGGGGCTCGACTCGGTATTTT. This encodes CASSLARWGSTRYF.

The chain uses TRBV7-9 and TRBJ1-1, with 10 positions matching TRBD1. The germline CDR1 and CDR2 sequences are SEHNR and FQNEAQ (reference sequence). V was clipped by 8 bases and J by 8 bases; unmatched bases: 20. The CDR3 spans 17 residues. The CDR3 protein is CASPRGQGVPSGTEAFF. Here the CDR3 DNA reads TGTGCCAGCCCCAGAGGACAGGGGGTGCCCTCAGGAACAGAAGCTTTCTTT.

This clonotype was seen at least ten times. The chain has TRBV7-2 and TRBJ1-4; a weak D match, TRBD1 (6 bases). The germline CDR1 and CDR2 sequences are SGHTA and FQGNSA. V lost 5 bases and J lost 8, with 15 bases in between. This CDR3 contains 14 residues. CDR3 sequence: CASSPGQLIEKLFF. CDR3 nucleotides: TGTGCCAGCAGCCCCGGACAGTTAATCGAAAAACTGTTTTTT.

There are a few counts of this clonotype. The chain uses TRBV7-8 and TRBJ1-2; no clear D gene. Germline assignment: CDR1 SGHVS and CDR2 FQNEAQ. This CDR3 region has 14 residues. The germline V and J ends were trimmed by 3 bases and 1 base, with 9 bases remaining between them. CDR3 sequence: CASSFEGYNYGYTF. The CDR3 nucleotides are TGTGCCAGCAGCTTTGAAGGGTATAACTATGGCTACACCTTC. Variable domain in full (rest from reference TRBV7-8 and TRBJ1-2): GAGVSQSPRYKVAKRGQDVALRCDPISGHVSLFWYQQALGQGPEFLTYFQNEAQLDKSGLPSDRFFAERPEGSVSTLKIQRTQQEDSAVYLCASSFEGYNYGYTFGSGTRLTVV.

The V call is TRBV6-2 or TRBV6-3, the J call TRBJ1-1, with a weak D call TRBD1 (6 bases). V lost 6 bases and J lost 6, with 14 bases in between. The CDR3 sequence is 13 residues long. Germline V gives CDR1 MNHEY, CDR2 SVGEGT. CDR3 nucleotides: TGTGCCAGCAGCCACCAGACAGGCTCTGAAGCTTTCTTT. Its protein product is CASSHQTGSEAFF.

This clonotype was picked up a small number of times. The genes are TRBV20-1 and TRBJ1-5; D ambiguous. From germline, CDR1 is DFQATT and CDR2 SNEGSKA (reference sequence). The V end was cut by 4 bases, the J end by 6 bases, with 13 bases between. The CDR3 runs 13 residues. CDR3 in amino acids: CSAIRAPGQPQHF. CDR3 DNA sequence: TGCAGTGCTATCCGGGCCCCCGGTCAGCCCCAGCATTTT.

The sample holds a few counts of this clonotype. V is TRBV20-1 and J is TRBJ1-5; D is possibly TRBD1 (5 bases). Trimming took 0 bases from V and 0 from J, leaving 9 bases between them. Germline V gives CDR1 DFQATT, CDR2 SNEGSKA (reference sequence). The CDR3 has 15 amino acids. CDR3 DNA sequence: TGCAGTGCTAGAGAGACAGCCTTTAGCAATCAGCCCCAGCATTTT. This gives the protein CSARETAFSNQPQHF.